The next 18 T cell receptor beta chains were all read from a single sample in a study of beta chain features in type 1 diabetes. Study-level results: The study found moderately but significantly shorter TCRB CDR3s in all four CD4+ subsets of Type 1 diabetes patients.

These TCRs are of unknown antigen specificity. Expressed TCRB transcripts got sequenced, as all isolated RNA was reverse transcribed. Only in-frame clones appear in the TCRdb table, and some are missing; sequencing was by immunoSEQ multiplex PCR. Found here are around 56,000 clones, 50% to 55% of them singletons; the top ten hold around 2.5%. The sequenced sample consisted of Tregs from blood. The receptors derive from a woman in her 40s with type 1 diabetes.

The V call is TRBV28, the J call TRBJ1-6, with 7 bases lining up with TRBD1. This CDR3 comprises 16 residues. J was trimmed by 7 bases and V by 7 bases; bases with no gene match: 13. Germline-derived CDR1 and CDR2 are MDHEN and SYDVKM. CDR3 amino acids: CASTFPTGSGNSPLHF. The DNA of the CDR3 is TGTGCCAGCACCTTTCCGACAGGGTCAGGGAATTCACCCCTCCACTTT.

DNA for the CDR3: TGCGCCAGCAGCCAAGATACAACGGAGGGATATGGCTACACCTTC. Its translation is CASSQDTTEGYGYTF. The chain has TRBV4-1 and TRBJ1-2; D gene uncertain. Germline V gives CDR1 MGHRA, CDR2 YSYEKL. This CDR3 region has 15 residues. V was pared by 0 bases and J by 5 bases, with 13 bases between.

V gene TRBV5-4 combines with J gene TRBJ2-1; TRBD2 matches at 13 bases. Unmatched junction bases numbered 8, after V lost 4 bases and J lost 1 base. Germline V gives CDR1 SGHNT, CDR2 YYREEE (reference sequence). CDR3 size: 18 residues. The CDR3 protein is CASSLGLAGRTSYNEQFF. CDR3 nucleotide sequence: TGTGCCAGCAGCCTGGGACTAGCGGGGCGGACTTCCTACAATGAGCAGTTCTTC.

V usage is TRBV7-2 and J usage is TRBJ2-7; D is perhaps TRBD2 (6 bases). The CDR3 consists of 15 residues. Trimming pared 1 base from V and 0 bases from J, leaving 10 bases between. Germline loops: CDR1 SGHTA, CDR2 FQGNSA. CDR3 region: CASSLVGGSSYEQYF. As DNA, the CDR3 is TGTGCCAGCAGCTTAGTGGGGGGAAGCTCCTACGAGCAGTACTTC.

The V gene is TRBV6-6, the J gene TRBJ1-5; 11 bases map to TRBD1. Per germline, CDR1 MNHNY and CDR2 SVGAGI (reference sequence). CDR3 length equals 15 residues. Trimming removed 5 bases from V and 7 bases from J; junction bases left unmatched: 7. The CDR3: CASSRDRGTRQPQHF. The CDR3 nucleotides read TGTGCCAGCAGTCGGGACAGGGGGACGCGGCAGCCCCAGCATTTT.

This clone was seen a single time. The rearrangement links TRBV6-1 to TRBJ2-1; 9 bases map to TRBD2. This CDR3 has 15 residues. Looked up from germline, CDR1 is MNHNS and CDR2 is SASEGT. After removal of 7 bases from V and 4 bases from J, the junction contained 8 bases not matched to a gene. The CDR3 loop is CASKGLARTYNEQFF. Here the CDR3 DNA reads TGTGCCAGCAAGGGACTAGCCCGTACGTACAATGAGCAGTTCTTC.

This clone was seen a few times. As DNA, the CDR3 is TGTGCCAGCACCGGGACAAGCCTCTCCTACGAGCAGTACTTC. Translated: CASTGTSLSYEQYF. V usage is TRBV28 and J usage is TRBJ2-5; D may be TRBD1 (6 bases). The J call may be incorrect, as the DNA end agrees better with TRBJ2-7. Germline V gene lookup returns CDR1 MDHEN and CDR2 SYDVKM. The length of the CDR3 is 14 residues.

The chain combines TRBV6-5 with TRBJ1-1, with TRBD1 matching over 7 bases. The CDR3 is 13 residues long. J lost 2 bases, V lost 10 bases, and 7 bases had no gene match. Germline lookup yields CDR1 MNHEY and CDR2 SVGAGI. CDR3 nucleotides: TGTGCCACCCGCGGGACAGAAAACACTGAAGCTTTCTTT. It yields the protein CATRGTENTEAFF.

The count of this clone is one. This chain links TRBV7-2 with TRBJ2-5; possible D gene TRBD2, 6 bases. This CDR3 has 15 amino acids. Germline CDR1 reads SGHTA; CDR2 reads FQGNSA. The V and J ends lost 1 base and 5 bases respectively, with 14 bases between them. The CDR3 here is CASSLGGDLWETQYF. CDR3 bases: TGTGCCAGCAGCTTAGGGGGGGACCTTTGGGAGACCCAGTACTTC.

This clone showed up just a few times. This chain links TRBV7-2 with TRBJ2-2; 9 nucleotides match TRBD1. Germline loops: CDR1 SGHTA, CDR2 FQGNSA. Trimming took 6 bases from V and 3 from J; bases not matched to a gene: 2. The CDR3 totals 14 residues. CDR3 nucleotide sequence: TGTGCCAGCAGGAGGGACAGGGACACCGGGGAGCTGTTTTTT. Residues: CASRRDRDTGELFF.

V and J are TRBV18 and TRBJ1-1; D might be TRBD1 (6 bases). The CDR3 totals 14 residues. Deletions cut 3 bases from V and 3 bases from J, with 11 bases between. Germline assignment: CDR1 KGHSH and CDR2 LQKENI. The CDR3 coding sequence is TGTGCCAGCTCACCTACAGGGTCCTACACTGAAGCTTTCTTT. This sequence encodes CASSPTGSYTEAFF. Full variable domain (outside the CDR3, taken from reference TRBV18 and TRBJ1-1): NAGVMQNPRHLVRRRGQEARLRCSPMKGHSHVYWYRQLPEEGLKFMVYLQKENIIDESGMPKERFSAEFPKEGPSILRIQQVVRGDSAAYFCASSPTGSYTEAFFGQGTRLTVV.

The chain couples TRBV7-9 to TRBJ1-2; a possible D gene is TRBD1 (5 bases). Per germline, CDR1 SEHNR and CDR2 FQNEAQ (reference sequence). This CDR3 is 13 amino acids long. V was pared by 5 bases and J by 2 bases, with 9 bases between. CDR3 sequence: CASSETENYGYTF. CDR3 nucleotides: TGTGCCAGCAGCGAGACAGAGAACTATGGCTACACCTTC.

This clone was counted once. The chain is built from TRBV5-1 and TRBJ1-2; possible D gene TRBD1, 6 bases. CDR1 and CDR2 (germline): SGHRS, YFSETQ. Trimming removed 0 bases from V and 6 bases from J, with 15 bases in between. The CDR3 covers 15 residues. The CDR3 loop reads CASSLVWGQDHGYTF. CDR3 DNA sequence: TGCGCCAGCAGCTTGGTCTGGGGGCAGGATCATGGCTACACCTTC.

The chain carries TRBV5-1 and TRBJ1-1, with 9 bases identical to TRBD1. CDR1 is SGHRS and CDR2 is YFSETQ in the germline V gene. V was pared by 1 base and J by 1 base, with 8 bases of the junction left unmatched. This CDR3 is built from 17 residues. CDR3 residues: CASSLTPGTGTNTEAFF. The CDR3 coding sequence is TGCGCCAGCAGCTTGACTCCCGGGACAGGGACGAACACTGAAGCTTTCTTT.

The V gene is TRBV28, the J gene TRBJ1-1; D is possibly TRBD1 (5 bases). V was clipped by 6 bases and J by 0 bases, with 14 bases between them. This CDR3 spans 15 amino acids. Germline CDR1 and CDR2: MDHEN and SYDVKM. DNA of the CDR3: TGTGCCAGCAGACAGAGACAGATAATGAACACTGAAGCTTTCTTT. As protein: CASRQRQIMNTEAFF.

As DNA, the CDR3 is TGTGCCAGCAGCCGGGACAGCACCACAGATACGCAGTATTTT. It yields the protein CASSRDSTTDTQYF. The rearrangement links TRBV7-2 to TRBJ2-3; 7 bases are shared with TRBD1. V was pared by 5 bases and J by 2 bases, with 4 bases of the junction left unmatched. The CDR3 consists of 14 residues. Per germline, CDR1 SGHTA and CDR2 FQGNSA.

This clone was counted a single time. The J gene is TRBJ1-6, the V gene TRBV6-1, with D tentatively TRBD1 (5 bases). Germline V gene lookup returns CDR1 MNHNS and CDR2 SASEGT. This CDR3 is built from 14 residues. The V end lost 4 bases, the J end lost 11 bases, and 15 bases lay between the germline ends. In DNA form, the CDR3 reads TGTGCCAGCAGTGCCAACCAGGGATTGCCACCCCTCCACTTT. Protein product: CASSANQGLPPLHF.

V is TRBV18 and J is TRBJ1-1, with TRBD1 matching over 7 bases. Germline CDR1 is KGHSH and CDR2 is LQKENI. The CDR3 length is 14 residues. With V trimmed by 11 bases and J by 5 bases, 14 bases remained unmatched. In nucleotides, the CDR3 is TGTGCCGGGACGAGTGCAGGGGGAGAGACTGAAGCTTTCTTT. Protein product: CAGTSAGGETEAFF.